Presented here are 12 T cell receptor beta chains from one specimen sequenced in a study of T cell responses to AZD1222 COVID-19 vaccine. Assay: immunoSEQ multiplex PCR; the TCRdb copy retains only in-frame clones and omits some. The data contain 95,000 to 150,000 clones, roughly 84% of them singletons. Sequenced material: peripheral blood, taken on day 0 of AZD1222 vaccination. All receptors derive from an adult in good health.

The DNA of the CDR3 is TGTGCCAGCAGCTTAGGGGCGCCTAGCACAGATACGCAGTATTTT. Protein sequence: CASSLGAPSTDTQYF. This chain uses TRBV11-2 with TRBJ2-3; no reliable D call. The CDR3 extends over 15 amino acids. Trimming pared 1 base from V and 0 bases from J, leaving 8 bases between. Germline V gene data show CDR1 as SGHAT and CDR2 as FQNNGV.

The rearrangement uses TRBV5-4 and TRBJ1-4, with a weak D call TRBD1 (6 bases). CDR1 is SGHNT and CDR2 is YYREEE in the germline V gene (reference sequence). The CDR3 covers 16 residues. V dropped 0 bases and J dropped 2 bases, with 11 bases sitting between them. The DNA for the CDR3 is TGTGCCAGCAGCTTGGGGGGGGCAGGTACTAATGAAAAACTGTTTTTT. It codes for CASSLGGAGTNEKLFF.

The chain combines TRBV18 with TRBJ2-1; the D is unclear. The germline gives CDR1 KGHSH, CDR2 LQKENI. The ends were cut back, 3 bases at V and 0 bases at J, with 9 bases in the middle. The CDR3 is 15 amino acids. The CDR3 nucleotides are TGTGCCAGCTCACCGGAGAGGAGCTCCTACAATGAGCAGTTCTTC. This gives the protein CASSPERSSYNEQFF.

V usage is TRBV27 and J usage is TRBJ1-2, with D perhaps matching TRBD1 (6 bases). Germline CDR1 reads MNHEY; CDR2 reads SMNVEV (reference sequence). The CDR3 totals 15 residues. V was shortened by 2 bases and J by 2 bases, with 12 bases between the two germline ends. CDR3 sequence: CASSLMGAGNYGYTF. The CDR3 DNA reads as TGTGCCAGCAGTTTAATGGGGGCCGGGAACTATGGCTACACCTTC.

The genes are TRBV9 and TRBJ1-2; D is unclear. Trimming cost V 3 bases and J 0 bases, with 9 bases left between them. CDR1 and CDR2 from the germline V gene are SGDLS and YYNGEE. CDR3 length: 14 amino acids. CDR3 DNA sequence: TGTGCCAGCAGCGATGCAACCACTAACTATGGCTACACCTTC. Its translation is CASSDATTNYGYTF.

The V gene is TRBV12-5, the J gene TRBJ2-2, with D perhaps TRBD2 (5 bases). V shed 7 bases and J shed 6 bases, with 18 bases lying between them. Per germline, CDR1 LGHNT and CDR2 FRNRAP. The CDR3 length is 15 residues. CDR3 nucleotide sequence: TGTGCTAGTGCCGCAACTCGGGGTGGGCCCGGGGAGCTGTTTTTT. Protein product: CASAATRGGPGELFF. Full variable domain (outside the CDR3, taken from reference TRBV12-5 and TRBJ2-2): DARVTQTPRHKVTEMGQEVTMRCQPILGHNTVFWYRQTMMQGLELLAYFRNRAPLDDSGMPKDRFSAEMPDATLATLKIQPSEPRDSAVYFCASAATRGGPGELFFGEGSRLTVL.

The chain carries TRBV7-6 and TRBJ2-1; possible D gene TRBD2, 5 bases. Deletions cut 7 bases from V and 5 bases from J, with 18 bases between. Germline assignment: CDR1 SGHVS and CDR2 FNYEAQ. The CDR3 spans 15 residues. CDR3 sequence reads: CASTLGVALNNEQFF. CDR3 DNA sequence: TGTGCCAGCACCCTTGGGGTAGCGCTTAACAATGAGCAGTTCTTC.

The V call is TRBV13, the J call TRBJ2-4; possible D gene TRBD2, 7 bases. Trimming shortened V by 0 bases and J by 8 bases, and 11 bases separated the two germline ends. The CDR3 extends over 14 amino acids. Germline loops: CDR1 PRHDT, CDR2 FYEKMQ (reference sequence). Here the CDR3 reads CASSLGRGAYIQYF. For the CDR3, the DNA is TGTGCCAGCAGCTTAGGACGGGGGGCGTACATTCAGTACTTC.

The CDR3 DNA is TGTGCCAGCAGCTTACCGGGACGGGAGAACACTGAAGCTTTCTTT. Encoded protein: CASSLPGRENTEAFF. The chain joins TRBV5-5 to TRBJ1-1; D might be TRBD1 (5 bases). Trimming left V 2 bases short and J 1 base short, with 12 bases between. CDR3 length: 15 residues. Germline loops: CDR1 SGHKS, CDR2 YYEKEE (reference sequence).

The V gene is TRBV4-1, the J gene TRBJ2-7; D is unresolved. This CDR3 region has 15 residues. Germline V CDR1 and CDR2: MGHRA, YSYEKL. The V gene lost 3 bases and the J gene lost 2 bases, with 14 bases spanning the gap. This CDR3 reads CASSHPTERTYEQYF. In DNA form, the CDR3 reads TGCGCCAGCAGCCACCCGACGGAACGTACCTACGAGCAGTACTTC.

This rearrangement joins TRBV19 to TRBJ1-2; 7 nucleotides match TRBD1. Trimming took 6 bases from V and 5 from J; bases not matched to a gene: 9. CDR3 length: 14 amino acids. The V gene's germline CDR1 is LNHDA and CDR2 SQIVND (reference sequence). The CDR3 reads CASSPGGTAYGYTF. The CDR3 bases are TGTGCCAGTAGCCCGGGGGGGACAGCTTATGGCTACACCTTC.

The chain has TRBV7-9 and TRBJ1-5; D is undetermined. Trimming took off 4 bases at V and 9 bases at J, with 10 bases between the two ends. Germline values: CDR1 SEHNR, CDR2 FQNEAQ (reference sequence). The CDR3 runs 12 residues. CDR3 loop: CASSSEKGPQHF. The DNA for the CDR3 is TGTGCCAGCAGCTCCGAGAAAGGGCCCCAGCATTTT. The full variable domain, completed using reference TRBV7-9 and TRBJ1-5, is DTGVSQNPRHKITKRGQNVTFRCDPISEHNRLYWYRQTLGQGPEFLTYFQNEAQLEKSRLLSDRFSAERPKGSFSTLEIQRTEQGDSAMYLCASSSEKGPQHFGDGTRLSIL.